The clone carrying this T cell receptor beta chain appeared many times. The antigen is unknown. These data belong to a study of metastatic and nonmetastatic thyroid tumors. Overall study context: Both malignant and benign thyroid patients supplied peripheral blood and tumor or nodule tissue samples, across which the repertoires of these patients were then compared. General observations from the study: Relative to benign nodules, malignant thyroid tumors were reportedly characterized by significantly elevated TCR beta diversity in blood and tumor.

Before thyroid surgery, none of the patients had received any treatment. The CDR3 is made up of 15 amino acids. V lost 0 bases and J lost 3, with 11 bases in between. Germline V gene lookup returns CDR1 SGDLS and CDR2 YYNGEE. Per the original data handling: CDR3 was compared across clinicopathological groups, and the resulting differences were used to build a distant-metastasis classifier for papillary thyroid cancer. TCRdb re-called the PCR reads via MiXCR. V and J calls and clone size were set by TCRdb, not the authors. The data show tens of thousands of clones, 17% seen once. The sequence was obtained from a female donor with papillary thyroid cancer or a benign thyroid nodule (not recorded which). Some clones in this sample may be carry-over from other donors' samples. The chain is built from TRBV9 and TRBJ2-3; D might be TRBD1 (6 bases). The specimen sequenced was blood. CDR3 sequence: CASSVGAGETDTQYF. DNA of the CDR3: TGTGCCAGCAGCGTAGGTGCAGGGGAGACAGATACGCAGTATTTT. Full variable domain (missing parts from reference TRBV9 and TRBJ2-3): DSGVTQTPKHLITATGQRVTLRCSPRSGDLSVYWYQQSLDQGLQFLIQYYNGEERAKGNILERFSAQQFPDLHSELNLSSLELGDSALYFCASSVGAGETDTQYFGPGTRLTVL.